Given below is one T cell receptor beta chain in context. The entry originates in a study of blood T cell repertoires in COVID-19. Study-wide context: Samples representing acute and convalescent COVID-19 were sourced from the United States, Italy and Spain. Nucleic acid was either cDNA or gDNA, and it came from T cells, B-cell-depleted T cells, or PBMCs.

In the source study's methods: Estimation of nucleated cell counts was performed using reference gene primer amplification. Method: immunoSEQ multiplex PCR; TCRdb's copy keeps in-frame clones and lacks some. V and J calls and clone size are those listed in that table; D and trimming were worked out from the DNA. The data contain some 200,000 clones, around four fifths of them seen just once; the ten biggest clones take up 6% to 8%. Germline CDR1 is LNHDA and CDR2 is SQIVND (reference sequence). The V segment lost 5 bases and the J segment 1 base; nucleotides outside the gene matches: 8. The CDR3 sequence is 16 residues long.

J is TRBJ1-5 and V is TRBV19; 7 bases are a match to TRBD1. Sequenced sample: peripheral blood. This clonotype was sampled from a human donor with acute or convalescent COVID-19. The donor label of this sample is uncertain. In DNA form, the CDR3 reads TGTGCCAGTAGTGAACCGGGACAGATAAGCAATCAGCCCCAGCATTTT. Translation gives CASSEPGQISNQPQHF.